One and the same sample provided the 10 T cell receptor beta chains below, sequenced in a study of cytomegalovirus exposure and HLA in healthy donors. PCR employed 60 Vbeta and 13 Jbeta primers. Sequenced by immunoSEQ multiplex PCR; TCRdb stores in-frame clones only, minus some. The sample consists of about 100,000 clones, about 75% of them appearing once. Sequenced material: PBMCs. All receptors derive from a man aged 45 to 65 in good health and CMV-seronegative.

V usage is TRBV11-2 and J usage is TRBJ2-4; no definite D call. Trimming took 3 bases from V and 0 from J, leaving 6 bases between them. The CDR3 runs 14 residues. CDR1 SGHAT and CDR2 FQNNGV come from the germline V gene. CDR3 amino acids: CASSFPVAKNIQYF. In nucleotides, the CDR3 is TGTGCCAGCAGCTTCCCGGTAGCCAAAAACATTCAGTACTTC.

The table lists this clone with a few counts. The chain links TRBV14 to TRBJ2-7; maybe TRBD2 (5 bases). V lost 4 bases, J lost 3 bases, and 16 bases lay in between. The CDR3 covers 15 residues. Germline V gene lookup returns CDR1 SGHDN and CDR2 FVKESK. The CDR3 sequence is CASSREQNWGYEQYF. The CDR3 bases are TGTGCCAGCAGCCGGGAGCAGAATTGGGGCTACGAGCAGTACTTC.

This chain links TRBV28 with TRBJ1-1; no reliable D call. Trimming took off 6 bases at V and 1 base at J, with 6 bases between the two ends. The CDR3 totals 12 residues. Germline V CDR1 and CDR2: MDHEN, SYDVKM. Here the CDR3 DNA reads TGTGCCAGCAGCTACGAGAACACTGAAGCTTTCTTT. Translation gives CASSYENTEAFF.

The gene calls are TRBV7-3 and TRBJ2-1; 9 bases are a match to TRBD2. CDR3 length: 15 amino acids. The V segment lost 2 bases and the J segment 5 bases; nucleotides outside the gene matches: 4. In germline, CDR1 is SGHTA, CDR2 FQGTGA. The CDR3 region is CASSLVLAGNNEQFF. CDR3 DNA: TGTGCCAGCAGCTTAGTCCTAGCGGGAAACAATGAGCAGTTCTTC.

This clone was counted once. The chain's CDR3 is CASSQVGSGQGWGTQYF. The CDR3 nucleotides read TGTGCCAGCAGCCAAGTGGGATCTGGACAGGGGTGGGGGACCCAGTACTTC. The V call is TRBV4-2, the J call TRBJ2-5, with 9 bases lining up with TRBD1. From germline, CDR1 is LGHNA and CDR2 YNFKEQ. J was trimmed by 7 bases and V by 1 base; bases with no gene match: 13. The CDR3 extends over 17 amino acids.

This clone has just one count. The chain uses TRBV6-5 and TRBJ2-7; D call uncertain. Germline CDR1 MNHEY, CDR2 SVGAGI. V lost 4 bases and J lost 0, with 4 bases in between. This CDR3 is built from 12 residues. The CDR3 nucleotides are TGTGCCAGCAGTTCCAACTCCTACGAGCAGTACTTC. This gives the protein CASSSNSYEQYF.

Here the CDR3 DNA reads TGTGCCAGCAATTTTCTCAGGGAGGCCGAGCAGTACTTC. It specifies CASNFLREAEQYF. The chain recombines TRBV28 with TRBJ2-7; TRBD2 is a possible D gene (6 bases). CDR1 and CDR2 (germline): MDHEN, SYDVKM. The CDR3 length is 13 residues. V was pared by 7 bases and J by 6 bases, with 16 bases between.

The chain couples TRBV6-5 to TRBJ2-7; 7 positions match TRBD1. The germline gives CDR1 MNHEY, CDR2 SVGAGI. Trimming cost V 6 bases and J 3 bases; bases outside gene matches: 5. The CDR3 covers 13 residues. CDR3 loop: CASRTGAGYEQYF. The CDR3 nucleotides are TGTGCCAGCAGAACAGGGGCCGGCTACGAGCAGTACTTC.

The table lists this clone with a few counts. A far larger clone is one base from this, pointing to a likely read error. Within the sample, other DNA sequences also encode this same CDR3. The chain uses TRBV27 and TRBJ2-5, with D tentatively TRBD2 (5 bases). The CDR3 spans 12 residues. Germline V lookup: CDR1 MNHEY, CDR2 SMNVEV (reference sequence). CDR3 DNA sequence: TGTTCTAACCCTGGAGGTGAAGAGACCCAGTACTTC. Protein sequence: CSNPGGEETQYF.

The chain combines TRBV5-6 with TRBJ2-5, with 15 bases matching TRBD2. V lost 2 bases to trimming and J lost 3 bases; unmatched junction nucleotides: 2. Per germline, CDR1 SGHDT and CDR2 YYEEEE. The CDR3 totals 16 residues. CDR3 loop: CASSFRTSGREETQYF. CDR3 nucleotides: TGTGCCAGCAGCTTTAGGACTAGCGGGAGGGAAGAGACCCAGTACTTC.